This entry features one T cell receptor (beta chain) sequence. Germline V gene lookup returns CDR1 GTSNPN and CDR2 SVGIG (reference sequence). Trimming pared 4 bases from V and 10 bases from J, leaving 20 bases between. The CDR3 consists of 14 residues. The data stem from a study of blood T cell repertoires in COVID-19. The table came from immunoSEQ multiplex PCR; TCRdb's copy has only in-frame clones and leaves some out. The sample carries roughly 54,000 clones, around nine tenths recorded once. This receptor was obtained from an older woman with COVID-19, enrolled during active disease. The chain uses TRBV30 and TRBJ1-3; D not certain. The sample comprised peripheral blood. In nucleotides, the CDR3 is TGTGCCTGGAACGGTGCCCGCCTTGGAGAGACCATATATTTT. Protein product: CAWNGARLGETIYF.